This TCR beta chain originates from a study of control samples from healthy donors and cancer patients. The protocol was immunoSEQ multiplex PCR, while the TCRdb copy is restricted to in-frame clones and leaves out a portion. The data contain approximately 79,000 clones, about 88% of them singletons. Trimming removed 2 bases from V and 9 bases from J; junction bases left unmatched: 17. The CDR3 length is 19 residues. The germline gives CDR1 MNHEY, CDR2 SVGEGT. V is TRBV6-2 or TRBV6-3 and J is TRBJ2-1, with TRBD2 matching 12 bases. This receptor was taken from a man between 45 and 60 years old in good health. Sequenced: blood. This CDR3 reads CASSYGLAGGSFSSGEQFF. DNA of the CDR3: TGTGCCAGCAGTTACGGGCTAGCGGGGGGGTCCTTTTCTTCCGGTGAGCAGTTCTTC.